The TCR beta chain under discussion was sequenced for a study of T cells in Graves' hyperthyroidism and ophthalmopathy. The study, taken as a whole, reports: From stable hyperthyroidism, ophthalmopathy was set apart by a 13 V-J model.

Comment on this clonotype: Its antigen is not known.

Amplification targeted TCR beta CDR3 regions from RNA transcripts. The TCR CDR3 first-round RT-PCR relied on the HTBI primer set. TCRdb recomputed calls from the multiplex PCR reads with MiXCR, one row per CDR3 protein. The data contain 600,000 to 750,000 distinct CDR3 sequences, roughly 17% of them singletons. The specimen was blood. The clonotype was recovered from a man aged 45-60 years with Graves' hyperthyroidism.

The CDR3: CASGLGGQGLDQPQHF. Here the CDR3 DNA reads TGTGCTAGTGGTTTGGGTGGACAGGGGCTCGATCAGCCCCAGCATTTT. The rearrangement links TRBV12-5 to TRBJ1-5; TRBD1 agrees at 9 bases. The J segment lost 5 bases and the V segment lost 1 base, leaving 6 bases of the junction unmatched. This CDR3 region has 16 residues. Germline-derived CDR1 and CDR2 are LGHNT and FRNRAP.